The rows below give T cell receptor beta chains drawn from one sample of a study of CXCR3-negative and CXCR3-positive naive CD8 T cells. TCRdb re-called the 5' RACE reads, yielding one record per CDR3 amino acid sequence without DNA. Recorded for this sample: 60,000 to 65,000 distinct CDR3 sequences. Material: naive CXCR3+ CD8+ T cells from blood. These receptors originate from a human donor in good health. Some clones in this sample may be carry-over from other donors' samples. The CDR3 runs from the conserved cysteine through the conserved F or W. The order of the fields is J gene, CDR3 length, V gene, CDR3 protein.

>TRBJ2-6|14|TRBV27
CASTSGARTNVLTF
>TRBJ1-1|13|TRBV19
CASKEALNTEAFF
>TRBJ2-1|14|TRBV12-3/TRBV12-4
CASSLEGSGNEQFF
>TRBJ2-2|14|TRBV29-1
CSVEGAGATGELFF
>TRBJ1-2|15|TRBV14
CASSQLGQANYGYTF
>TRBJ2-7|15|TRBV20-1
CSARDLPSGDYEQYF
>TRBJ2-1|14|TRBV29-1
CSVFFGTSDNEQFF
>TRBJ2-7|15|TRBV5-1
CASSLSWTGTYEQYF
>TRBJ1-5|15|TRBV19
CASSRYGVSNQPQHF
>TRBJ2-1|15|TRBV7-6
CASSLARGLINEQFF
>TRBJ2-5|16|TRBV12-3/TRBV12-4
CASSPGTHIMKETQYF
>TRBJ2-1|22|TRBV6-5
CASSPTPELAGALLSDRGEQFF
>TRBJ2-1|12|TRBV11-2
CASSLGVAEQFF
>TRBJ2-7|13|TRBV6-2/TRBV6-3
CASSHLGAYEQYF
>TRBJ1-1|15|TRBV12-3/TRBV12-4
CASSSQVRVNTEAFF
>TRBJ2-5|16|TRBV7-2
CASSFLAGPRQETQYF
>TRBJ2-3|15|TRBV6-5
CASSADDRGQDTQYF
>TRBJ2-5|17|TRBV29-1
CSVEVWVGDRGRETQYF
>TRBJ2-7|15|TRBV5-1
CASSFLAGVIDEQYF
>TRBJ2-7|14|TRBV29-1
CSVEESDASYEQYF
>TRBJ1-2|15|TRBV29-1
CSVASRRPLDYGYTF
>TRBJ1-2|15|TRBV2
CASTRPGQGNYGYTF
>TRBJ2-7|14|TRBV10-2
CASSGGGDTEPKYF
>TRBJ2-7|13|TRBV5-4
CASSHSPSYEQYF
>TRBJ1-2|16|TRBV7-3
CDSSPRQGPLVYGYTF
>TRBJ2-5|12|TRBV12-3/TRBV12-4
CASSDSSTTQYF
>TRBJ2-7|14|TRBV7-2
CASSLTGVGYEQYF
>TRBJ2-7|12|TRBV3-1
CASSVNRVSQYF
>TRBJ2-7|17|TRBV15
CATSHLPGTGVENEQYF
>TRBJ2-7|13|TRBV29-1
CSGGGEQSYEQYF
>TRBJ2-1|15|TRBV19
CASSIGGGPYNEQFF
>TRBJ1-3|15|TRBV7-7
CASSLGAGPGNTIYF
>TRBJ2-1|17|TRBV6-6
CASSYSEMGLEINEQFF
>TRBJ1-1|17|TRBV7-9
CASFWGGGLKWDTEAFF
>TRBJ2-1|19|TRBV5-6
CASSLYVVSGGADDNEQFF